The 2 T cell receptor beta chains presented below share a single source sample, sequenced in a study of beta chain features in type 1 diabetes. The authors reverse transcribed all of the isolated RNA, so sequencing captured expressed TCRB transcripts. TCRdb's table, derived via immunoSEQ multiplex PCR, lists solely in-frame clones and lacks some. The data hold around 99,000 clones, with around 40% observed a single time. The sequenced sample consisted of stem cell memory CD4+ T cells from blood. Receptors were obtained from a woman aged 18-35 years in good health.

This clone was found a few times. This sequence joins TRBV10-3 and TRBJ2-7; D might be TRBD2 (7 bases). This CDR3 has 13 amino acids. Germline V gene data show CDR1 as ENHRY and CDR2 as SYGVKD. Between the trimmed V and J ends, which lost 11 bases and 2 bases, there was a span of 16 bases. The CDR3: CASEGGGTYEQYF. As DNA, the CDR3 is TGTGCCTCCGAGGGAGGGGGAACCTACGAGCAGTACTTC.

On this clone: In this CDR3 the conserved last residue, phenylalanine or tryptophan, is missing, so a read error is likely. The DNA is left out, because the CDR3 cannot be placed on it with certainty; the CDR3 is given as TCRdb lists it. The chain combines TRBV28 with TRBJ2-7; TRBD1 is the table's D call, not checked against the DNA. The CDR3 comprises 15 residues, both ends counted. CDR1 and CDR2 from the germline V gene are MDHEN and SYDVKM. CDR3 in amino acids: CASSLSDRAFAGPSL.